The present TCR beta chain was sequenced within a study of cytomegalovirus exposure and HLA in healthy donors. The germline V gene has CDR1 MNHEY and CDR2 SVGAGI. This CDR3 spans 15 amino acids. V was cut by 0 bases and J by 4 bases, with 12 bases left in between. The sample holds one count of this clone. Its antigen remains unknown. Both 60 Vbeta primers and 13 Jbeta primers went into the PCR. Sequencing was performed with immunoSEQ multiplex PCR; in TCRdb, only in-frame clones are kept and a portion is missing. Of some 140,000 clones in the sample, roughly four fifths were seen once. Study-level findings and limits: High specificity and sensitivity for cytomegalovirus status were reported for the classifier. Later analysis identified 15,000 to 20,000 TCR beta sequences associated with HLA alleles, using a false discovery rate threshold of 0.05.

The TCR sequence derives from a woman in her fifties or sixties in good health and CMV-seropositive. The J gene is TRBJ1-1, the V gene TRBV6-5; TRBD1 is a possible D gene (5 bases). Source material: PBMCs. CDR3 nucleotide sequence: TGTGCCAGCAGTTACTCGTGGGACTCTCGCACTGAAGCTTTCTTT. It encodes CASSYSWDSRTEAFF.